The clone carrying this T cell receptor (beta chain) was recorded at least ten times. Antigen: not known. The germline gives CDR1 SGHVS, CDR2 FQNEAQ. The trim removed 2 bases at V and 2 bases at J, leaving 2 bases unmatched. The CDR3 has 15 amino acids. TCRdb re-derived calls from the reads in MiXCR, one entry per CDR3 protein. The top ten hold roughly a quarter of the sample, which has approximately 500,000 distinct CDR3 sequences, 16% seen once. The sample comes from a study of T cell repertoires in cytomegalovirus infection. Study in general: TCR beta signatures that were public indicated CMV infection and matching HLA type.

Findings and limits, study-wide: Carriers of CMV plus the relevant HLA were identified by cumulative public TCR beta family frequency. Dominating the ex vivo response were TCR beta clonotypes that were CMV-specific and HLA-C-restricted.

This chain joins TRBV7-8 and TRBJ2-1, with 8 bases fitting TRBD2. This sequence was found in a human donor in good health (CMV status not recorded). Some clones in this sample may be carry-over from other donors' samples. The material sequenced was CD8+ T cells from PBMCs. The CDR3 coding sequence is TGTGCCAGCAGCTTAAGCGGGGGCCCCTACAATGAGCAGTTCTTC. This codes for CASSLSGGPYNEQFF. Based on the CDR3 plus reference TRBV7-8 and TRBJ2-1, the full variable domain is GAGVSQSPRYKVAKRGQDVALRCDPISGHVSLFWYQQALGQGPEFLTYFQNEAQLDKSGLPSDRFFAERPEGSVSTLKIQRTQQEDSAVYLCASSLSGGPYNEQFFGPGTRLTVL.